This T cell receptor (beta chain) is from a study of OX40 agonist ivuxolimab in advanced cancers. This table comes from immunoSEQ multiplex PCR, and its TCRdb copy is limited to in-frame clones, with some not included. The sample lists around 79,000 clones; 85% were seen once. The input for sequencing was CD4+ or CD8+ T cells sorted from blood, taken in a trial of the OX40 agonist ivuxolimab. The TCR was taken from an adult with an advanced solid tumor such as melanoma, head and neck, liver or kidney cancer.

CDR3 region: CASSWGYEAFF. CDR3 bases: TGTGCCAGTAGCTGGGGGTATGAAGCTTTCTTT. The chain links TRBV19 to TRBJ1-1, with D possibly matching TRBD1 (5 bases). CDR3 length equals 11 residues. Germline V gives CDR1 LNHDA, CDR2 SQIVND (reference sequence). Trimming removed 6 bases from V and 7 bases from J, with 9 bases in between.